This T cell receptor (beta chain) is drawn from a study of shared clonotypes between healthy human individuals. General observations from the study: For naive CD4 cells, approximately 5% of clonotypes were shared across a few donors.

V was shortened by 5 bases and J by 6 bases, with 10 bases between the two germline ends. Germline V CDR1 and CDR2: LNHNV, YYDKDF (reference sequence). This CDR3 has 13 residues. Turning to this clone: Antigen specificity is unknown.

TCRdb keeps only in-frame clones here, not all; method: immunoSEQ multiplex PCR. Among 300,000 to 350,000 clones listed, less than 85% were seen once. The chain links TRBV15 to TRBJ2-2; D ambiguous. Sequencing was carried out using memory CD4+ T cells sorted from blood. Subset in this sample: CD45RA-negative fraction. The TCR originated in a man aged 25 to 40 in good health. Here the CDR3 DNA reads TGTGCCACCAGCTTTCCCTGGTCCGGGGAGCTGTTTTTT. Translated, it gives CATSFPWSGELFF.